The next 19 T cell receptor beta chains were all read from a single sample in a study of T cell clonality in common variable immunodeficiency. Using immunoSEQ multiplex PCR, the repertoire was profiled, and TCRdb retains in-frame clones only, with some absent. Altogether around 40,000 clones were found in the sample, and no singletons occur. The sequenced material came from peripheral blood mononuclear cells. The origin of the receptors is a person between 18 and 75 years old in good health.

CDR3: CASSELAGAPDTYTF. The CDR3 DNA, read in part, is TGTGCCAGCAGTGAACTAGCGGGAGCCCCAGATACC. The chain joins TRBV6-1 to TRBJ1-2; no definite D call. The read comes to an end 3 residues before the CDR3 does, leaving the germline J gene to fill in the end. Germline values: CDR1 MNHNS, CDR2 SASEGT. This CDR3 is built from 15 residues.

This clone was seen at least ten times. The CDR3 end falls 3 residues outside the read, so it is completed with the germline J gene. The chain is built from TRBV2 and TRBJ2-2, with 8 bases fitting TRBD2. The CDR3 has 14 residues. CDR1 and CDR2 (germline): SNHLY, FYNNEI. V trimming: 7 bases; J trimming: 4 bases; junction bases outside the gene matches: 5. The sequenced part of the CDR3 DNA is TGTGCCAGCAATGGACTAGCTAGCACCGGGGAG. Amino acids: CASNGLASTGE. The whole CDR3 is CASNGLASTGELFF.

Many counts were recorded for this clone. The read halts 3 residues ahead of the CDR3 end, with the missing end drawn from the germline J gene. This chain links TRBV5-1 with TRBJ1-1; possibly TRBD1 for D (6 bases). Germline V gene lookup returns CDR1 SGHRS and CDR2 YFSETQ. The CDR3 totals 15 residues. V gave up 1 base and J gave up 3 bases, with 13 bases separating them. This CDR3 reads CASSLNRVTDTEAFF. The sequenced part of the CDR3 DNA is TGCGCCAGCAGCTTGAACAGGGTTACGGACACTGAA.

This clone was counted at least ten times. The read stops 3 residues short of the end of the CDR3; the missing end is completed from the germline J gene. The chain links TRBV20-1 to TRBJ1-5, with 8 bases lining up with TRBD1. The CDR3 contains 13 residues. Germline lookup yields CDR1 DFQATT and CDR2 SNEGSKA (reference sequence). With 4 bases clipped from V and 2 bases from J, the junction kept 1 base outside the gene matches. CDR3 sequence reads: CSAKGQGNQPQHF. The CDR3 bases that were read are TGCAGTGCTAAGGGACAGGGCAATCAGCCC.

For this clone: The CDR3 end lies 3 residues beyond the end of the read and is filled in from the germline J gene. The chain links TRBV6-4 to TRBJ2-3, with TRBD2 identical over 10 bases. The J segment lost 3 bases and the V segment lost 3 bases, leaving 6 bases of the junction unmatched. From germline, CDR1 is MRHNA and CDR2 SNTAGT. The CDR3 has 16 amino acids. CDR3 sequence: CASSEQSGGATDTQYF. The CDR3 DNA, read in part, is TGTGCCAGCAGTGAGCAAAGCGGGGGGGCTACAGATACG.

This clone occurred many times. Read sequence stops 3 residues before the CDR3 end, and the germline J gene provides the missing end. V and J are TRBV5-1 and TRBJ2-7; TRBD1 matches 9 bases. This CDR3 comprises 15 residues. From germline, CDR1 is SGHRS and CDR2 YFSETQ. J gave up 4 bases and V 5 bases, and 10 bases lay outside the gene matches. CDR3 DNA, as far as it was read: TGCGCCAGCAGTCGGGGACAGGGTGGATCTTACGAG. Protein: CASSRGQGGSYE. The whole CDR3 sequence reads CASSRGQGGSYEQYF.

Ten or more counts support this clone. The CDR3 is cut off 3 residues early in the read; its end comes from the germline J gene. Other DNA sequences in this specimen translate into the identical CDR3. The V gene is TRBV5-1, the J gene TRBJ1-1; D ambiguous. The V end lost 3 bases, the J end lost 1 base, and 10 bases lay between the germline ends. The CDR3 has 14 residues. Germline values: CDR1 SGHRS, CDR2 YFSETQ. Partial CDR3 DNA: TGCGCCAGCAGCTCGCTGAGCGGGAACACTGAA. As protein: CASSSLSGNTE. The CDR3, in full, reads CASSSLSGNTEAFF.

The table lists this clone with many counts. The sequenced fragment ends 3 residues before the CDR3 boundary, so the rest is inferred from the germline J gene. The rearrangement uses TRBV7-2 and TRBJ2-7; 7 bases match TRBD1. Trimming removed 0 bases from V and 6 bases from J; junction bases left unmatched: 5. There are 14 residues in the CDR3. The germline gives CDR1 SGHTA, CDR2 FQGNSA. This CDR3 reads CASSLAQGGFEQYF. Partial CDR3 DNA: TGTGCCAGCAGCTTAGCGCAAGGGGGCTTCGAG. The full variable domain, completed using reference TRBV7-2 and TRBJ2-7, is GAGVSQSPSNKVTEKGKDVELRCDPISGHTALYWYRQSLGQGLEFLIYFQGNSAPDKSGLPSDRFSAERTGGSVSTLTIQRTQQEDSAVYLCASSLAQGGFEQYFGPGTRLTVT.

This clone has ten or more counts. The missing CDR3 end, 3 residues past where the read stops, is filled in from the germline J gene. The rearrangement links TRBV19 to TRBJ1-2; D is uncertain. The CDR3 runs 12 residues. The V gene lost 2 bases and the J gene lost 7 bases, with 8 bases spanning the gap. The V gene's germline CDR1 is LNHDA and CDR2 SQIVND (reference sequence). This CDR3 is CASSISSAGYTF. Partial CDR3 DNA: TGTGCCAGTAGTATATCCAGCGCTGGC.

Note on this clone: The CDR3 extends 3 residues past the end of the read, so its final part is completed from the germline J gene. The V gene is TRBV18, the J gene TRBJ1-4; 10 bases agree with TRBD1. Germline V gene data show CDR1 as KGHSH and CDR2 as LQKENI. The CDR3 has 13 residues. The CDR3 loop is CASSPDRGAPLFF. Partial CDR3 DNA: TGTGCCAGCTCACCGGACAGGGGGGCACCA.

This clone was picked up many times. The read terminates 3 residues ahead of where the CDR3 ends, so the germline J gene completes it. The chain carries TRBV14 and TRBJ1-1, with a weak D call TRBD1 (6 bases). The CDR3 extends over 13 amino acids. Per germline, CDR1 SGHDN and CDR2 FVKESK. The CDR3 DNA, read in part, is TGTGCCAGCAGCCAAGACCTTTCAGGGGTG. This codes for CASSQDLSGV. The whole CDR3 protein reads CASSQDLSGVAFF.

This clone was counted at least ten times. The read falls 3 residues short of the CDR3 end, and the missing part is taken from the germline J gene. V and J are TRBV14 and TRBJ1-2; TRBD1 agrees at 11 bases. Trimming at V came to 1 base and at J to 4 bases, leaving 5 bases not matched to a gene. Germline V CDR1 and CDR2: SGHDN, FVKESK. This CDR3 is built from 16 residues. The CDR3 bases that were read are TGTGCCAGCAGCCAAGGGACAGGGGGCAAAACCTATGGC. This sequence encodes CASSQGTGGKTYG. The whole CDR3 reads CASSQGTGGKTYGYTF.

In its sample, this clone was seen many times. The CDR3 end is not reached by the read, which stops 3 residues before it; the germline J gene fills it in. V and J are TRBV10-3 and TRBJ2-7; a possible D gene is TRBD1 (6 bases). CDR1 is ENHRY, CDR2 SYGVKD, per germline. Trimming left V 3 bases short and J 5 bases short, with 20 bases between. The CDR3 covers 16 residues. CDR3 residues: CAISESGQKSFHEQYF. CDR3 DNA (partial): TGTGCCATCAGTGAATCAGGACAGAAGAGTTTCCACGAG.

This clone was seen repeatedly, ten times or more. The CDR3 end is not reached by the read, which stops 3 residues before it; the germline J gene fills it in. The chain is built from TRBV5-1 and TRBJ2-3, with D perhaps matching TRBD1 (5 bases). V was shortened by 0 bases and J by 6 bases, with 11 bases between the two germline ends. Per germline, CDR1 SGHRS and CDR2 YFSETQ. The CDR3 length is 14 residues. The CDR3 is CASSLGEAGDTQYF. CDR3 DNA, as far as it was read: TGCGCCAGCAGCTTGGGTGAGGCAGGGGATACG.

With regard to this clone: At one of its ends the junction is not consistent with the germline gene, which may arise from a read error. The read falls 3 residues short of the CDR3 end, and the missing part is taken from the germline J gene. The same CDR3 also results from other DNA sequences found in this sample. The chain has TRBV18 and TRBJ1-3; 7 bases are shared with TRBD1. CDR3 length: 16 residues. The germline V gene has CDR1 KGHSH and CDR2 LQKENI. CDR3 DNA, as far as it was read: TGTGCCAGCTCACCGGACAGGACCGCCTCTGGAAACACA. Its protein is CASSPDRTASGNT. The entire CDR3 protein is CASSPDRTASGNTIYF. The full variable domain, rest sourced from reference TRBV18 and TRBJ1-3, is NAGVMQNPRHLVRRRGQEARLRCSPMKGHSHVYWYRQLPEEGLKFMVYLQKENIIDESGMPKERFSAEFPKEGPSILRIQQVVRGDSAAYFCASSPDRTASGNTIYFGEGSWLTVV.

The sample holds a few counts of this clone. The DNA ends 3 residues before the CDR3 does, and the rest of the CDR3 is filled in from the germline J gene. The chain is built from TRBV6-2 or TRBV6-3 and TRBJ1-4; a possible D gene is TRBD1 (5 bases). Germline loops: CDR1 MNHEY, CDR2 SVGEGT. This CDR3 has 17 amino acids. CDR3 amino acids: CASSTRTILLDNSPLFF. CDR3 bases read: TGTGCCAGCAGTACTCGGACAATCTTACTGGATAATTCACCA.

This clone has at least ten counts. Read coverage stops 3 residues before the CDR3 terminus; the germline J gene supplies the remainder. V gene TRBV5-1 combines with J gene TRBJ1-1; possible D gene TRBD1, 6 bases. The CDR3 is 15 residues long. Germline lookup yields CDR1 SGHRS and CDR2 YFSETQ. Trimming removed 4 bases from V and 1 base from J, with 14 bases in between. Here the CDR3 reads CASSKLGGGNTEAFF. CDR3 DNA (partial): TGCGCCAGCAGCAAACTAGGGGGTGGGAACACTGAA.

This clone was counted at least ten times. Sequencing ends 3 residues short of the CDR3 end; the germline J gene provides the rest. The rearrangement links TRBV5-1 to TRBJ2-3; D not resolved. The CDR3 runs to 18 residues. The V and J ends lost 1 base and 0 bases respectively, with 18 bases between them. Looked up from germline, CDR1 is SGHRS and CDR2 is YFSETQ. CDR3 residues: CASSLSRRSPTSTDTQYF. The CDR3 DNA, read in part, is TGCGCCAGCAGCTTGTCTAGAAGGTCCCCTACAAGCACAGATACG.

As regards this clone: The CDR3 end falls 3 residues outside the read, so it is completed with the germline J gene. The chain recombines TRBV20-1 with TRBJ2-3, with 7 positions matching TRBD1. Germline loops: CDR1 DFQATT, CDR2 SNEGSKA (reference sequence). The length of the CDR3 is 16 residues. Here the CDR3 reads CSAVSPTGSRGQPQYF. The covered CDR3 bases are TGCAGTGCCGTCTCCCCGACAGGGTCTCGGGGTCAGCCG.